This T cell receptor beta chain was profiled in a study of breast tumors, draining lymph nodes, adjacent tissues. Study-level results: Tumor repertoires ranked between lymph nodes and nontumor tissue in diversity, with V and J gene preferences.

This CDR3 is 14 amino acids long. Germline V gene sequence: CDR1 LGHDT, CDR2 YNNKEL (reference sequence). The V segment lost 5 bases and the J segment 5 bases; nucleotides outside the gene matches: 8. Breast cancer patients provided tissue from their axillary draining lymph nodes. This clonotype was detected ten times or more. Its antigen is still unknown. In TCRdb, the multiplex PCR reads were re-called with MiXCR into one record per CDR3 protein. This sample has over 250,000 distinct CDR3 sequences; 30% to 35% occur once, and the top ten carry roughly 1.2%. Sequenced: axillary lymph node tissue. This TCR was recovered from a female donor with breast cancer. Some clones in this sample may be carry-over from other donors' samples. The rearrangement uses TRBV3-1 and TRBJ2-5, with 7 bases that match TRBD2. The DNA for the CDR3 is TGTGCCAGCAGCGCTGGGGACTACTTGGAGACCCAGTACTTC. Translated, it gives CASSAGDYLETQYF.